This T cell receptor (beta chain) emerged from a study of T cells after yellow fever vaccination. The V gene end was trimmed by 1 base and the J gene end by 6 bases; junction bases not matched to a gene: 7. CDR3 length equals 15 residues. CDR1 is LGHDT and CDR2 is YNNKEL in the germline V gene (reference sequence). A single record per CDR3 protein comes from TCRdb applying MiXCR to the 5' RACE reads. There are hundreds of thousands of distinct CDR3 sequences in the sample; around an eighth occur only once, and 3.2% lies in the top ten. This clonotype was seen a few times. This specimen was CD4+ T cells sorted from PBMCs, taken 15 days after the yellow fever booster vaccination. This chain connects TRBV3-1 to TRBJ2-7; 9 bases align to TRBD2. The source of this sequence is a young man who received the YFV17D yellow fever vaccine. The CDR3 region is CASSQGSAGGREQYF. CDR3 sequence (DNA): TGTGCCAGCAGCCAAGGATCCGCGGGGGGGCGCGAGCAGTACTTC.